The 15 T cell receptor beta chains given below trace back to one sample, sequenced in a study of Graves' ophthalmopathy and Graves' hyperthyroidism (dated by TCRdb to the late 2010s). Sequencer: Illumina HiSeq 2000. For repertoire sequencing, TCR beta CDR3 regions were amplified from RNA transcripts. The first round was an RT-PCR using HTBI primers with the Qiagen OneStep RT-PCR kit, and this first round was followed by a second-round multiplex PCR, then size selection and purification. The public reads were quality trimmed at Q25 with fastp and then assembled into clones with MiXCR by TCRdb, keeping productive beta chains. Rows merge per CDR3 protein into single entries with the most common DNA and genes. The sample profile shows about 660,000 distinct CDR3 sequences; roughly 41% of them were found once. Together, the top ten hold around 3% of the sample. Sequenced material: peripheral blood. Every receptor here comes from an adult man with Graves' ophthalmopathy.

This CDR3 is CALQGASYNSPLHF. For the CDR3, the DNA is TGTGCTTTACAGGGGGCGTCCTATAATTCACCCCTCCACTTT. This sequence joins TRBV25-1 and TRBJ1-6; 9 bases are a match to TRBD1. The V gene's germline CDR1 is MGHDK and CDR2 SYGVNS. The CDR3 runs 14 residues.

This clonotype was seen many times. This chain uses TRBV25-1 with TRBJ2-3, with D hard to call. This CDR3 comprises 15 residues. V dropped 3 bases and J dropped 1 base, with 11 bases sitting between them. Germline V CDR1 and CDR2: MGHDK, SYGVNS. The CDR3 here is CASSDRSQRTDTQYF. CDR3 in DNA: TGTGCCAGCAGTGATCGGTCTCAGCGCACAGATACGCAGTATTTT.

A word on this clonotype: Since a much larger clone is just one base distant, this may be a read error. The J gene is TRBJ2-2, the V gene TRBV15; 8 nucleotides match TRBD2. CDR1 and CDR2 (germline): LNHNV, YYDKDF (reference sequence). The CDR3 is made up of 17 amino acids. CDR3 amino acids: CAASRDTAGGLGGELFF. In DNA, the CDR3 is TGTGCCGCCAGCAGAGATACGGCGGGAGGATTAGGCGGGGAGCTGTTTTTT. The full variable domain, its missing parts supplied by reference TRBV15 and TRBJ2-2, is DAMVIQNPRYQVTQFGKPVTLSCSQTLNHNVMYWYQQKSSQAPKLLFHYYDKDFNNEADTPDNFQSRRPNTSFCFLDIRSPGLGDTAMYLCAASRDTAGGLGGELFFGEGSRLTVL.

The chain has TRBV29-1 and TRBJ1-1; 8 bases fit TRBD1. CDR3 length equals 14 residues. With 6 bases clipped from V and 11 bases from J, the junction kept 17 bases outside the gene matches. Germline CDR1 and CDR2: SQVTM and ANQGSEA. The DNA for the CDR3 is TGCAGCGTCGCAAGACAGGGGAGGGCTCGAAGGGCTTTCTTT. Translation: CSVARQGRARRAFF. The complete variable domain, with remaining parts taken from reference TRBV29-1 and TRBJ1-1, reads SAVISQKPSRDICQRGTSLTIQCQVDSQVTMMFWYRQQPGQSLTLIATANQGSEATYESGFVIDKFPISRPNLTFSTLTVSNMSPEDSSIYLCSVARQGRARRAFFGQGTRLTVV.

The genes are TRBV7-2 and TRBJ2-3; TRBD2 matches 9 bases. After removal of 5 bases from V and 3 bases from J, the junction contained 6 bases not matched to a gene. This CDR3 is built from 15 residues. Germline V CDR1 and CDR2: SGHTA, FQGNSA. CDR3: CASSQERGATDTQYF. The CDR3 DNA sequence: TGTGCCAGCAGCCAAGAGCGGGGGGCTACAGATACGCAGTATTTT.

The genes are TRBV12-3 or TRBV12-4 and TRBJ1-5; unclear D gene. The CDR3 covers 15 residues. V was cut by 6 bases and J by 1 base, with 13 bases left in between. This CDR3 reads CASRKGDLSNQPQHF. The CDR3, as DNA: TGTGCCAGCAGGAAGGGTGACCTAAGCAATCAGCCCCAGCATTTT.

Worth noting for this clonotype: A much larger clonotype is one base distant, so this may be a read error. V usage is TRBV7-2 and J usage is TRBJ1-1; no firm D call. This CDR3 region has 14 residues. The V end was cut by 5 bases, the J end by 3 bases, with 13 bases between. CDR1 is SGHTA, CDR2 FQGNSA, per germline. The CDR3 spells CASSQQSLDTEAFF. The CDR3 bases are TGTGCCAGCAGCCAACAGAGTTTGGACACTGAAGCTTTCTTT.

The chain links TRBV20-1 to TRBJ1-4; no definite D call. The CDR3 consists of 17 residues. The germline V and J ends were trimmed by 5 bases and 0 bases, with 19 bases remaining between them. From germline, CDR1 is DFQATT and CDR2 SNEGSKA (reference sequence). In DNA form, the CDR3 reads TGCAGTGCTCCCTCTTACGGGCTAAACACAACTAATGAAAAACTGTTTTTT. As protein: CSAPSYGLNTTNEKLFF.

The rearrangement uses TRBV12-3 or TRBV12-4 and TRBJ2-2; D not resolved. The CDR3 sequence is 16 residues long. Trimming removed 3 bases from V and 2 bases from J, with 13 bases in between. The CDR3 sequence: CASSFAQGFNTGELFF. In DNA form, the CDR3 reads TGTGCCAGCAGTTTTGCCCAAGGGTTTAACACCGGGGAGCTGTTTTTT.

In its sample, this clonotype was seen many times. The gene calls are TRBV14 and TRBJ2-7; perhaps TRBD1 as D (6 bases). The CDR3 is 13 residues long. The V end lost 2 bases, the J end lost 5 bases, and 10 bases lay between the germline ends. Per the germline V gene, CDR1 is SGHDN and CDR2 is FVKESK. CDR3 protein: CASSQNTGHEQYF. CDR3 DNA: TGTGCCAGCAGCCAAAATACAGGGCACGAGCAGTACTTC.

This clonotype was observed a few times. The V and J genes are TRBV6-5 and TRBJ2-6; D may correspond to TRBD1 or TRBD2 (5 bases each). The CDR3 loop spans 14 amino acids. Germline loops: CDR1 MNHEY, CDR2 SVGAGI. V lost 7 bases to trimming and J lost 4 bases, with 11 bases between them. DNA for the CDR3: TGTGCCAGCAACGGGGCGGCGGGGGCCAACGTCCTGACTTTC. This sequence encodes CASNGAAGANVLTF.

The genes are TRBV4-3 and TRBJ2-7; D may be TRBD2 (6 bases). CDR3 length equals 14 residues. CDR1 and CDR2 from the germline V gene are LGHNA and YSLEER. Trimming pared 0 bases from V and 6 bases from J, leaving 12 bases between. CDR3 sequence: CASSQDYGGSEQYF. CDR3 sequence (DNA): TGCGCCAGCAGCCAAGATTATGGAGGGAGCGAGCAGTACTTC.

The table lists this clonotype with many counts. The chain employs TRBV5-1 and TRBJ1-2; D perhaps matches TRBD1 (6 bases). Germline assignment: CDR1 SGHRS and CDR2 YFSETQ. Trimming took 6 bases from V and 2 from J, leaving 8 bases between them. The CDR3 covers 12 residues. The CDR3 DNA reads TGCGCCAGCACCCAGGGGAACTATGGCTACACCTTC. It yields the protein CASTQGNYGYTF.

V usage is TRBV25-1 and J usage is TRBJ1-3, with TRBD1 identical over 8 bases. CDR1 is MGHDK, CDR2 SYGVNS, per germline. The CDR3 covers 15 residues. Trimming took 8 bases from V and 0 from J; bases not matched to a gene: 6. This CDR3 is CASLDRESSGNTIYF. CDR3 bases: TGTGCCAGCTTGGACAGGGAGAGCTCTGGAAACACCATATATTTT.

This clonotype was counted a single time. This rearrangement joins TRBV12-3 or TRBV12-4 to TRBJ1-2; D gene ambiguous. V was shortened by 6 bases and J by 7 bases, with 15 bases between the two germline ends. This CDR3 contains 13 residues. This chain's CDR3 is CASSPKEGSGYTF. The CDR3 DNA reads as TGTGCCAGCAGCCCAAAGGAGGGTTCTGGCTACACCTTC.